This TCR beta chain was sequenced during a study of CD8 T cells in ankylosing spondylitis. This clonotype was seen ten or more times. No antigen is known for it. As the method for making TCR beta libraries, quantitative 5'-RACE with molecular barcodes was used. A single record per CDR3 protein comes from TCRdb applying MiXCR to the 5' RACE reads. The sample contains roughly 91,000 distinct CDR3 sequences, about 8.6% of which appear only once. V was pared by 3 bases and J by 7 bases, with 15 bases between. Germline values: CDR1 KGHSH, CDR2 LQKENI. The CDR3 has 15 residues. Study conclusions and caveats: Characteristic of ankylosing spondylitis blood, it appeared, was a TCR beta motif comprising roughly eight highly homologous variants. Reportedly, significant enrichment of disease-linked clones occurred in matched ankylosing spondylitis synovial fluid. As for the disease-linked clones, they showed a CD8+ phenotype and occurred at relatively low frequencies in peripheral blood.

The rearrangement uses TRBV18 and TRBJ1-4; D is perhaps TRBD1 (6 bases). This sequence was found in a male donor with ankylosing spondylitis or in good health (not recorded which). Sequencing used blood, either unsorted or a sorted T cell fraction (not recorded which). CDR3 region: CASSPRQAGSEKLFF. The CDR3 DNA follows: TGTGCCAGCTCACCGAGACAGGCCGGCAGTGAAAAACTGTTTTTT.